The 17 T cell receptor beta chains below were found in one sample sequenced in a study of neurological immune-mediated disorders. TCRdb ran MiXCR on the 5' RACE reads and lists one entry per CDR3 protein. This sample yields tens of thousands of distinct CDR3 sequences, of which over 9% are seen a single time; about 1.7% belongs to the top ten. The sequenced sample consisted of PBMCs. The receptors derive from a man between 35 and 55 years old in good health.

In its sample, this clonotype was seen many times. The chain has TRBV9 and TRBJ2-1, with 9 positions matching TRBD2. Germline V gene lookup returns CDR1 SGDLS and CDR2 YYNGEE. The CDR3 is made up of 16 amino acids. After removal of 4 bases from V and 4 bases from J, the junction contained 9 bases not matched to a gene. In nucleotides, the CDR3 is TGTGCCAGCAGCCCACGAGGAGCGGGGGGTTACAATGAGCAGTTCTTC. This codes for CASSPRGAGGYNEQFF.

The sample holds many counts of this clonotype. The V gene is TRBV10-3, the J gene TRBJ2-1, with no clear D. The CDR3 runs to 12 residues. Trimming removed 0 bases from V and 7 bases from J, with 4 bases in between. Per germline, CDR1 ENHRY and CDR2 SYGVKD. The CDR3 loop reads CAISESTNEQFF. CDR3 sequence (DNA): TGTGCCATCAGTGAGTCCACGAATGAGCAGTTCTTC.

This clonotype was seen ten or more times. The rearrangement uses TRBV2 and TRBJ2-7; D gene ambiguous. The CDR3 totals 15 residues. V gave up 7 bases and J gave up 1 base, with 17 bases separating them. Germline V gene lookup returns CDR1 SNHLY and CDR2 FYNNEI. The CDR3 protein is CASMHSGDFSYEQYF. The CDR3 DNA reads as TGTGCCAGCATGCATAGTGGGGATTTTTCCTACGAGCAGTACTTC. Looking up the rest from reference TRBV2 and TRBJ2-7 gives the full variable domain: EPEVTQTPSHQVTQMGQEVILRCVPISNHLYFYWYRQILGQKVEFLVSFYNNEISEKSEIFDDQFSVERPDGSNFTLKIRSTKLEDSAMYFCASMHSGDFSYEQYFGPGTRLTVT.

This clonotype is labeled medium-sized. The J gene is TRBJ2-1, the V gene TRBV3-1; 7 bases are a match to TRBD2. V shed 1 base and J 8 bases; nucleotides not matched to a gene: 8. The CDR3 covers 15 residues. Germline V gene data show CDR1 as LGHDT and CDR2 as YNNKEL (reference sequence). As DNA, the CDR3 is TGTGCCAGCAGCCAAGGAGGCGGGAGAGTACATGAGCAGTTCTTC. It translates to CASSQGGGRVHEQFF.

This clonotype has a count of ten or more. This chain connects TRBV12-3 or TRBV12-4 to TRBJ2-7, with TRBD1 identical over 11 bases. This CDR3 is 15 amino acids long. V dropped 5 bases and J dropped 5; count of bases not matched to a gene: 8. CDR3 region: CASSPWTGGPNEQYF. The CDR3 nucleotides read TGTGCCAGCAGTCCCTGGACAGGGGGCCCAAACGAGCAGTACTTC.

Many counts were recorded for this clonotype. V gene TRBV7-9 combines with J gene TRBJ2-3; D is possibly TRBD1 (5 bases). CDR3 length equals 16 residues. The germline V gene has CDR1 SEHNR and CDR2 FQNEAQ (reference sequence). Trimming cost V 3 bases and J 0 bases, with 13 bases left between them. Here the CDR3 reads CASSFTDRISTDTQYF. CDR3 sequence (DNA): TGTGCCAGCAGCTTCACCGACAGAATAAGCACAGATACGCAGTATTTT. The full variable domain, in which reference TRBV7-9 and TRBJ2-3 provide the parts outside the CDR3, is DTGVSQNPRHKITKRGQNVTFRCDPISEHNRLYWYRQTLGQGPEFLTYFQNEAQLEKSRLLSDRFSAERPKGSFSTLEIQRTEQGDSAMYLCASSFTDRISTDTQYFGPGTRLTVL.

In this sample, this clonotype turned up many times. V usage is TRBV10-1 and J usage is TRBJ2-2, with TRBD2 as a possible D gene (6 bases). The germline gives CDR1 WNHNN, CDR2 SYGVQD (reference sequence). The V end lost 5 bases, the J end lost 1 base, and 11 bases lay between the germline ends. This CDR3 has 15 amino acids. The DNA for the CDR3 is TGCGCCAGCAGTACGGGACTCAAGAACACCGGGGAGCTGTTTTTT. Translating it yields CASSTGLKNTGELFF.

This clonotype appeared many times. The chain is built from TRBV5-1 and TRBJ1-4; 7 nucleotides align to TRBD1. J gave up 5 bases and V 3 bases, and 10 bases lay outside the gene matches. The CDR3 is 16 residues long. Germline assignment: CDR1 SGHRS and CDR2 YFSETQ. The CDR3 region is CASSSPGAGGNEKLFF. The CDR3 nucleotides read TGCGCCAGCAGCTCCCCCGGGGCAGGGGGGAATGAAAAACTGTTTTTT. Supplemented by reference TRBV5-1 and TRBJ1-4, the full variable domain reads KAGVTQTPRYLIKTRGQQVTLSCSPISGHRSVSWYQQTPGQGLQFLFEYFSETQRNKGNFPGRFSGRQFSNSRSEMNVSTLELGDSALYLCASSSPGAGGNEKLFFGSGTQLSVL.

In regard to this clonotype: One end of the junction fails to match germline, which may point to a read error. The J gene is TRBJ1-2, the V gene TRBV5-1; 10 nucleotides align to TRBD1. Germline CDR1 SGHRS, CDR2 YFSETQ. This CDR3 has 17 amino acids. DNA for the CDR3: TGCGCCAGCAGCTTGGGGGACAGGGGCGACGCTAACTATGGCTGCACCTTC. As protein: CASSLGDRGDANYGCTF.

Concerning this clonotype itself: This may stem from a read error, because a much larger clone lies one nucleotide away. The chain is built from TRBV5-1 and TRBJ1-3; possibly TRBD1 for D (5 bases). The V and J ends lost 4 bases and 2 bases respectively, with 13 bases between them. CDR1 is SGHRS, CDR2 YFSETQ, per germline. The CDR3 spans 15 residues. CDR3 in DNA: TGCGCCAGCAGCCAACGAGGGGTAACTGGAAACACCATATATTTT. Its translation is CASSQRGVTGNTIYF. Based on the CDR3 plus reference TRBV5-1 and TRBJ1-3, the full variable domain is KAGVTQTPRYLIKTRGQQVTLSCSPISGHRSVSWYQQTPGQGLQFLFEYFSETQRNKGNFPGRFSGRQFSNSRSEMNVSTLELGDSALYLCASSQRGVTGNTIYFGEGSWLTVV.

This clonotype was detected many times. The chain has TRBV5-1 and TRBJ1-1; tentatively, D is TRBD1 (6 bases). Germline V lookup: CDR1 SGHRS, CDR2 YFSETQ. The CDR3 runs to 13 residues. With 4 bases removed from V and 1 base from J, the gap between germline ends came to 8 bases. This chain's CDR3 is CASSATGNTEAFF. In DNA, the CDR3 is TGCGCCAGCAGCGCGACAGGGAACACTGAAGCTTTCTTT.

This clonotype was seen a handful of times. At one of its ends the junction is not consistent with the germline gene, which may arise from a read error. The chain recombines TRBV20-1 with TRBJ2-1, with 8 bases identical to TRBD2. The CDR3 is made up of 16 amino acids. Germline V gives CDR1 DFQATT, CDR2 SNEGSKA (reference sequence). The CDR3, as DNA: TGCAGTGTTAGAGTAGCGGGGCCCAGATCCTACAATGAGCAGTTCTTC. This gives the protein CSVRVAGPRSYNEQFF.

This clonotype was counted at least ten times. The DNA of the CDR3 is TGTGCCGGCGTAGGGGACAGCGATTTGCCTAGTCTCGCTTTCTTT. Its translation is CAGVGDSDLPSLAFF. The genes are TRBV6-4 and TRBJ1-1, with 7 bases fitting TRBD1. The CDR3 has 15 residues. With 11 bases clipped from V and 11 bases from J, the junction kept 23 bases outside the gene matches. Germline V gene data show CDR1 as MRHNA and CDR2 as SNTAGT.

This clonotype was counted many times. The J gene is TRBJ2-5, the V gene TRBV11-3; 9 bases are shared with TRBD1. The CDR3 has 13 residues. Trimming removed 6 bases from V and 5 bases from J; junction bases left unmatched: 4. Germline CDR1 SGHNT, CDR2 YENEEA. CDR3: CASRGTGSETQYF. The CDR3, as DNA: TGTGCCAGCAGAGGGACAGGGTCGGAGACCCAGTACTTC.

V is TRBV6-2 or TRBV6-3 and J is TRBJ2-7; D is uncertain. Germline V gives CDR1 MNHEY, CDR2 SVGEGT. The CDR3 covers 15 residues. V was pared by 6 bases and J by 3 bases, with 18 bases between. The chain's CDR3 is CASSPFVGNDYEQYF. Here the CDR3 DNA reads TGTGCCAGCAGCCCATTCGTGGGGAACGACTACGAGCAGTACTTC.

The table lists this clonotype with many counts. CDR3 region: CASSFPQLAGGRVTQYF. The CDR3 nucleotides read TGTGCCAGCAGTTTCCCCCAACTAGCGGGGGGGCGTGTTACGCAGTATTTT. This chain connects TRBV12-3 or TRBV12-4 to TRBJ2-3; 13 bases fit TRBD2. V shed 3 bases and J 8 bases; nucleotides not matched to a gene: 11. The CDR3 has 17 amino acids.

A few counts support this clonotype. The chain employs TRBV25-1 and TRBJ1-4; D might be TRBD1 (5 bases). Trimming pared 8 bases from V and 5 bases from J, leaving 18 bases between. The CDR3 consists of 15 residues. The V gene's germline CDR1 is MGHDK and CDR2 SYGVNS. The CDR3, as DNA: TGTGCCAGCTTTTCCGACAGCTACCCAAATGAAAAACTGTTTTTT. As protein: CASFSDSYPNEKLFF.